What follows is one T cell receptor (beta chain) and its context. These data originate in a study of T cells in Graves' hyperthyroidism and ophthalmopathy. Turning to the study itself: Peripheral blood was obtained at initial diagnosis, preceding any treatment.

Using RNA transcripts as the source, TCR beta CDR3 regions were amplified. First-round RT-PCR of the TCR CDR3 relied on the HTBI primer set. TCRdb re-derived calls from the multiplex PCR reads in MiXCR, one entry per CDR3 protein. Among under 400,000 distinct CDR3 sequences listed, around 25% were seen once. In making diagnoses, clinical symptoms, serum thyroxine and TRAb, thyroid ultrasound and orbital computed tomography were all used. The CDR3 runs 14 residues. CDR1 is DFQATT and CDR2 is SNEGSKA in the germline V gene (reference sequence). Trimming took off 5 bases at V and 4 bases at J, with 12 bases between the two ends.

The sequence derives from a man aged 45-65 years with Graves' hyperthyroidism. The rearrangement uses TRBV20-1 and TRBJ2-6, with D tentatively TRBD2 (5 bases). Sequencing was carried out using blood. The CDR3 here is CSALDSGGANVLTF. The CDR3 DNA sequence: TGCAGTGCTCTTGACTCGGGAGGGGCCAACGTCCTGACTTTC.